This entry concerns a single T cell receptor (beta chain). Antigen: not known. TCRdb keeps only in-frame clones here, not all; method: immunoSEQ multiplex PCR. Among 90,000 or so clones listed, 87% were seen once. This entry comes from a study of T cells in localized non-small cell lung cancer. Study observations and caveats: Heterogeneity cannot be ruled out, as sequencing used one tumor region only. A median of about 60 of the top 100 tumor clones appeared in adjacent lung, which was paired and uninvolved. Higher blood T cell density went with longer overall survival.

Germline V gene sequence: CDR1 SQVTM, CDR2 ANQGSEA. This CDR3 comprises 13 residues. Trimming took off 6 bases at V and 3 bases at J, with 12 bases between the two ends. This rearrangement joins TRBV29-1 to TRBJ2-1; possible D gene TRBD1, 6 bases. The sequenced sample was peripheral blood, obtained before any cancer treatment. The sequence came from a man aged 35 to 69 with stage I squamous cell lung carcinoma. CDR3 amino acids: CSVLEDSYNEQFF. The DNA for the CDR3 is TGCAGCGTACTGGAGGACAGCTACAATGAGCAGTTCTTC.